A single sample gave rise to the 20 T cell receptor beta chains below, sequenced in a study of shared clonotypes between healthy human individuals (dated by TCRdb to the early 2020s). Library construction relied on the immunoSEQ multiplex PCR assay. In TCRdb, the immuneACCESS table is reduced to in-frame sequences with V and J assigned. These tables do not hold every clone; where another copy was compared, an unresolved V gene accounts for under half, and the others remain unexplained. This sample comprises roughly 400,000 clones, approximately 97% of them detected only once. The biggest ten clones account for about 0.32% of the sample. Sequenced sample: memory CD8+ T cells sorted from blood. This specimen's cell subset or site label, interpreted: CD45RO+ cells pooled with CCR7-negative TemRA cells. The source is a man younger than 40 in good health.

This clone was observed once. The chain carries TRBV5-1 and TRBJ1-1, with no clear D. The CDR3 sequence is 14 residues long. Per the germline V gene, CDR1 is SGHRS and CDR2 is YFSETQ. With 4 bases removed from V and 0 bases from J, the gap between germline ends came to 10 bases. The CDR3 bases are TGCGCCAGCAGCCCGCGTTTCATGAACACTGAAGCTTTCTTT. This sequence encodes CASSPRFMNTEAFF.

The V and J genes are TRBV7-9 and TRBJ1-3; D not certain. The V end was cut by 1 base, the J end by 2 bases, with 6 bases between. The CDR3 length is 14 residues. The germline V gene has CDR1 SEHNR and CDR2 FQNEAQ (reference sequence). CDR3 sequence (DNA): TGTGCCAGCAGCTTAGAGTATCCTGGAAACACCATATATTTT. Protein: CASSLEYPGNTIYF.

The V call is TRBV29-1, the J call TRBJ2-5; possible D gene TRBD1, 6 bases. There are 14 residues in the CDR3. V was cut by 4 bases and J by 3 bases, with 15 bases left in between. The germline gives CDR1 SQVTM, CDR2 ANQGSEA. The CDR3 DNA follows: TGCAGCGTTGGGGGGAGAGGGGGTAAAGAGACCCAGTACTTC. It yields the protein CSVGGRGGKETQYF. Supplemented by reference TRBV29-1 and TRBJ2-5, the full variable domain reads SAVISQKPSRDICQRGTSLTIQCQVDSQVTMMFWYRQQPGQSLTLIATANQGSEATYESGFVIDKFPISRPNLTFSTLTVSNMSPEDSSIYLCSVGGRGGKETQYFGPGTRLLVL.

The chain's CDR3 is CSVVGQGGYNEQFF. The CDR3 nucleotides are TGCAGCGTTGTAGGCCAGGGGGGTTACAATGAGCAGTTCTTC. The rearrangement links TRBV29-1 to TRBJ2-1; possibly TRBD1 for D (7 bases). Deletions cut 4 bases from V and 4 bases from J, with 14 bases between. The length of the CDR3 is 14 residues. CDR1 and CDR2 (germline): SQVTM, ANQGSEA.

This clone was detected once. V and J are TRBV19 and TRBJ2-7, with a tentative D call TRBD2 (6 bases). Germline CDR1 is LNHDA and CDR2 is SQIVND (reference sequence). Trimming shortened V by 0 bases and J by 3 bases, and 15 bases separated the two germline ends. CDR3 length: 16 residues. CDR3 nucleotides: TGTGCCAGTAGTATAGAGCCAGTCGGAGGGTTCTACGAGCAGTACTTC. It is translated as CASSIEPVGGFYEQYF.

J is TRBJ2-1 and V is TRBV30; 12 nucleotides line up with TRBD2. This CDR3 has 15 residues. Germline CDR1 and CDR2: GTSNPN and SVGIG (reference sequence). After removal of 3 bases from V and 3 bases from J, the junction contained 3 bases not matched to a gene. CDR3 coding DNA: TGTGCCTGGAGCCGACTAGCGGGAGACTACAATGAGCAGTTCTTC. It codes for CAWSRLAGDYNEQFF.

The chain uses TRBV4-2 and TRBJ2-1; 9 nucleotides match TRBD2. Germline V gene sequence: CDR1 LGHNA, CDR2 YNFKEQ. The CDR3 covers 15 residues. J lost 6 bases, V lost 2 bases, and 5 bases had no gene match. The CDR3 sequence is CASSQTGTSINEQFF. CDR3 nucleotides: TGTGCCAGCAGCCAAACCGGGACTAGCATCAATGAGCAGTTCTTC.

The CDR3 protein is CASSFLGGREKLFF. CDR3 DNA sequence: TGTGCCAGCAGTTTCCTAGGGGGCAGGGAAAAACTGTTTTTT. The V call is TRBV28, the J call TRBJ1-4; TRBD1 agrees at 7 bases. V dropped 3 bases and J dropped 8; count of bases not matched to a gene: 6. CDR3 length: 14 residues. CDR1 and CDR2 (germline): MDHEN, SYDVKM.

V is TRBV28 and J is TRBJ1-2; TRBD1 agrees at 8 bases. Looked up from germline, CDR1 is MDHEN and CDR2 is SYDVKM. Germline trimming cut 5 bases from V and 11 bases from J; bases unmatched to any gene: 13. This CDR3 contains 14 residues. CDR3 residues: CASSTRQGTLRYTF. The CDR3 DNA follows: TGTGCCAGCAGTACGAGACAGGGGACCTTACGGTACACCTTC.

CDR3 nucleotides: TGTGCCACCAGCAGAGATCCGTGGGGCAGTGAGCAGTTCTTC. Amino acids: CATSRDPWGSEQFF. The chain uses TRBV15 and TRBJ2-1; D perhaps matches TRBD1 (5 bases). The V gene's germline CDR1 is LNHNV and CDR2 YYDKDF (reference sequence). Deletions cut 0 bases from V and 9 bases from J, with 12 bases between. The CDR3 totals 14 residues. Filled out from reference TRBV15 and TRBJ2-1, the complete variable domain reads DAMVIQNPRYQVTQFGKPVTLSCSQTLNHNVMYWYQQKSSQAPKLLFHYYDKDFNNEADTPDNFQSRRPNTSFCFLDIRSPGLGDTAMYLCATSRDPWGSEQFFGPGTRLTVL.

The chain uses TRBV7-9 and TRBJ2-3, with D possibly being TRBD2 (5 bases). The CDR3 is 16 residues long. CDR1 SEHNR and CDR2 FQNEAQ come from the germline V gene (reference sequence). V was cut by 3 bases and J by 1 base, with 14 bases left in between. CDR3 sequence (DNA): TGTGCCAGCAGCTTGGTCCGGGGATGGGGCACAGATACGCAGTATTTT. This gives the protein CASSLVRGWGTDTQYF.

This chain links TRBV19 with TRBJ2-4, with 11 nucleotides matching TRBD2. The V segment lost 0 bases and the J segment 2 bases; nucleotides outside the gene matches: 9. The CDR3 is 19 amino acids. Looked up from germline, CDR1 is LNHDA and CDR2 is SQIVND (reference sequence). CDR3 DNA: TGTGCCAGTAGTATAGATTCCCTGACTAGCGGGAATACCAAAAACATTCAGTACTTC. This codes for CASSIDSLTSGNTKNIQYF.

This chain connects TRBV10-2 to TRBJ2-7; D may be TRBD1 (6 bases). The germline V gene has CDR1 WSHSY and CDR2 SAAADI. V lost 3 bases and J 3 bases, leaving 15 bases between the germline ends. CDR3 length: 15 residues. This CDR3 reads CASSDSGTRDYEQYF. The CDR3 bases are TGCGCCAGCAGTGATTCCGGGACACGAGACTACGAGCAGTACTTC.

The chain recombines TRBV6-5 with TRBJ2-7; perhaps D is TRBD1 or TRBD2 (5 bases each). This CDR3 contains 15 residues. Germline V CDR1 and CDR2: MNHEY, SVGAGI. The germline V and J ends were trimmed by 6 bases and 0 bases, with 15 bases remaining between them. The CDR3, as DNA: TGTGCCAGCAGCGCCGGGACCGTCAACTCCTACGAGCAGTACTTC. This encodes CASSAGTVNSYEQYF.

The chain is built from TRBV6-5 and TRBJ1-2; a weak D match, TRBD1 (6 bases). V was shortened by 6 bases and J by 7 bases, with 15 bases between the two germline ends. Per the germline V gene, CDR1 is MNHEY and CDR2 is SVGAGI. The CDR3 length is 13 residues. CDR3 loop: CASRIRQAGGYTF. Written as DNA, the CDR3 is TGTGCCAGCAGAATCCGACAGGCGGGTGGCTACACCTTC.

This chain joins TRBV10-2 and TRBJ2-7; 7 positions agree with TRBD1. The V gene's germline CDR1 is WSHSY and CDR2 SAAADI. The CDR3 runs to 12 residues. V lost 7 bases to trimming and J lost 3 bases; unmatched junction nucleotides: 3. CDR3 sequence (DNA): TGCGCCAGCACGGACAGGTTCTACGAGCAGTACTTC. Amino acid sequence: CASTDRFYEQYF.

The chain joins TRBV7-9 to TRBJ2-1; TRBD2 aligns across 7 bases. V shed 3 bases and J 5 bases; nucleotides not matched to a gene: 7. The CDR3 runs to 15 residues. Germline loops: CDR1 SEHNR, CDR2 FQNEAQ (reference sequence). CDR3: CASSFSGTYDNEQFF. CDR3 in DNA: TGTGCCAGCAGCTTCAGCGGGACCTACGACAATGAGCAGTTCTTC.

This chain connects TRBV19 to TRBJ2-3; 10 bases are shared with TRBD2. The V segment lost 3 bases and the J segment 11 bases; nucleotides outside the gene matches: 8. Germline lookup yields CDR1 LNHDA and CDR2 SQIVND (reference sequence). This CDR3 contains 14 residues. This chain's CDR3 is CASSISGRMGRQYF. CDR3 nucleotides: TGTGCCAGTAGTATTAGCGGGAGGATGGGGAGGCAGTATTTT.

J is TRBJ2-1 and V is TRBV6-6, with 8 bases fitting TRBD1. CDR3 length: 16 amino acids. Germline CDR1 and CDR2: MNHNY and SVGAGI (reference sequence). Trimming removed 2 bases from V and 8 bases from J; junction bases left unmatched: 11. This chain's CDR3 is CASSYGVARGQDEQFF. The CDR3 DNA sequence: TGTGCCAGCAGTTACGGGGTGGCCAGGGGGCAGGATGAGCAGTTCTTC.

This rearrangement joins TRBV18 to TRBJ2-7; 8 bases map to TRBD2. V gave up 1 base and J gave up 7 bases; unmatched junction bases: 6. The V gene's germline CDR1 is KGHSH and CDR2 LQKENI. The CDR3 contains 14 residues. CDR3 sequence: CASSPLPGLGEQYF. CDR3 DNA sequence: TGTGCCAGCTCACCACTTCCGGGACTAGGGGAGCAGTACTTC.